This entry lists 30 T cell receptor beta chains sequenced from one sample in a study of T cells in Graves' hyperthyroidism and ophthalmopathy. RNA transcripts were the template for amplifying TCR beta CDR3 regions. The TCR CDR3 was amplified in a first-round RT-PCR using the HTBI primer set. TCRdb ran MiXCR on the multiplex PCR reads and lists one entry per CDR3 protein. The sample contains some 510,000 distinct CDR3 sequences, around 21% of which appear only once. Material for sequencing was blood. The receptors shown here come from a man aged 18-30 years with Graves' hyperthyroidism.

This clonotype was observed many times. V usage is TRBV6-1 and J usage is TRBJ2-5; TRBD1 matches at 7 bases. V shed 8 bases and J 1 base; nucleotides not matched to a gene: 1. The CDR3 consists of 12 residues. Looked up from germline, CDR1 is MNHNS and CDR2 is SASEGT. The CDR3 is CASGTVQETQYF. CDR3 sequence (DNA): TGTGCCAGCGGGACAGTCCAAGAGACCCAGTACTTC.

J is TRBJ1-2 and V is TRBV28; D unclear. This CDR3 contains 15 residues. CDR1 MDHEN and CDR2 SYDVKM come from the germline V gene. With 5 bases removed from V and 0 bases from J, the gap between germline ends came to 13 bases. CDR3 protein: CASSPGGQTNYGYTF. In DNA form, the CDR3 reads TGTGCCAGCAGTCCTGGTGGGCAGACTAACTATGGCTACACCTTC.

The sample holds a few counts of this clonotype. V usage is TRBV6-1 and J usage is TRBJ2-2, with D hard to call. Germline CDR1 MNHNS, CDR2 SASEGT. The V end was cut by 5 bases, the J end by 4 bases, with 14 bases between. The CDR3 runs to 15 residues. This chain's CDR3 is CASSPRQDGTGELFF. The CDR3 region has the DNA TGTGCCAGCAGTCCCCGCCAGGACGGCACCGGGGAGCTGTTTTTT.

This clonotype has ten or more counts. CDR3 nucleotide sequence: TGCGCCAGCAGCTGGAGGACAGGAGGAAACACTGAAGCTTTCTTT. Residues: CASSWRTGGNTEAFF. The rearrangement joins TRBV5-1 to TRBJ1-1; 7 bases map to TRBD1. V shed 3 bases, J shed 2 bases, and the junction held 7 bases outside the gene matches. This CDR3 has 15 amino acids. The germline V gene has CDR1 SGHRS and CDR2 YFSETQ.

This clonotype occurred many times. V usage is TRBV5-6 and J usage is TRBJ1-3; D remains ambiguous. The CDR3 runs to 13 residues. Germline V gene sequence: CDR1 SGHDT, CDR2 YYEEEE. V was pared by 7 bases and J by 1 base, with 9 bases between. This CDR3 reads CASSRLSGNTIYF. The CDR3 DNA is TGTGCCAGCTCCCGCTTATCTGGAAACACCATATATTTT.

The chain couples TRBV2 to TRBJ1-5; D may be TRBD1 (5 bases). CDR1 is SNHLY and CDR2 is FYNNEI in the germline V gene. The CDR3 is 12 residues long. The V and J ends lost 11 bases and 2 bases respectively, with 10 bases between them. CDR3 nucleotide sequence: TGTGCCGGTTCGGGGGGCAATCAGCCCCAGCATTTT. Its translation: CAGSGGNQPQHF.

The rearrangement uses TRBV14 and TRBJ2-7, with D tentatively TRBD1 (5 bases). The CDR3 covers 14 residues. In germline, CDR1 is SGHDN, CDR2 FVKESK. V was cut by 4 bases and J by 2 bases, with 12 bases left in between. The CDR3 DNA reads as TGTGCCAGCAGCCTCCTTATAGGGGCCTACGAGCAGTACTTC. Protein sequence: CASSLLIGAYEQYF.

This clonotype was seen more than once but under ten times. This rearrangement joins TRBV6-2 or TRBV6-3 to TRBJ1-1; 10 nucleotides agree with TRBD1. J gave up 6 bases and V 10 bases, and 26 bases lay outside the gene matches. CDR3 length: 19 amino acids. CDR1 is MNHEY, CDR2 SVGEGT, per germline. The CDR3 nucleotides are TGTGCCACCACTCCCTTCCTCGAGAGGCCGGGACAGGGGCTCTCTGAAGCTTTCTTT. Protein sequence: CATTPFLERPGQGLSEAFF.

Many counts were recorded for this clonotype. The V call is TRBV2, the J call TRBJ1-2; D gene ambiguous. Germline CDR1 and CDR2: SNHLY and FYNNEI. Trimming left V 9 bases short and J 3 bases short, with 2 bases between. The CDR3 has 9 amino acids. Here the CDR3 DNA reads TGTGCCAGGTACTATGGCTACACCTTC. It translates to CARYYGYTF.

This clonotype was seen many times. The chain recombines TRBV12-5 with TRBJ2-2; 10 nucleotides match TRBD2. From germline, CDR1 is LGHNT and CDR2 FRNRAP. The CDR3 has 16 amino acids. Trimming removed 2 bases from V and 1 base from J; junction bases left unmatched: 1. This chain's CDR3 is CASGLRLAGNTGELFF. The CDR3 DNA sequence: TGTGCTAGTGGTTTGAGACTAGCGGGGAACACCGGGGAGCTGTTTTTT.

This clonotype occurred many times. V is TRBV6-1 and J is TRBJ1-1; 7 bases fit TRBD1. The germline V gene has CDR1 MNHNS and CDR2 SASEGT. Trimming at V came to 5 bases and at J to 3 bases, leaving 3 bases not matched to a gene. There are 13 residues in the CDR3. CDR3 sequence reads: CASSMQGDTEAFF. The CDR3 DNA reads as TGTGCCAGCAGTATGCAGGGGGACACTGAAGCTTTCTTT.

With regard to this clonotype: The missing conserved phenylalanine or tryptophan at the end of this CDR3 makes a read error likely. The CDR3 coding sequence is TGTGCCAGCAGCTTAGGGCGGACAGGGGCGGGTGGCTATGGCTACACCTAC. Its translation: CASSLGRTGAGGYGYTY. This chain uses TRBV7-2 with TRBJ1-2; TRBD1 agrees at 9 bases. CDR1 and CDR2 from the germline V gene are SGHTA and FQGNSA. This CDR3 region has 17 residues. With 1 base clipped from V and 4 bases from J, the junction kept 10 bases outside the gene matches.

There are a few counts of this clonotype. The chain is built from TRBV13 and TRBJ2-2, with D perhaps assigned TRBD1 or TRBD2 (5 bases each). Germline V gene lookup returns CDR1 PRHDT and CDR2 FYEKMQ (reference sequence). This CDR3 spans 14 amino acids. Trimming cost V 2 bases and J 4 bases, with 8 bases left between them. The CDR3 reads CASSLRDGTGELFF. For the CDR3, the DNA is TGTGCCAGCAGCTTACGGGACGGCACCGGGGAGCTGTTTTTT.

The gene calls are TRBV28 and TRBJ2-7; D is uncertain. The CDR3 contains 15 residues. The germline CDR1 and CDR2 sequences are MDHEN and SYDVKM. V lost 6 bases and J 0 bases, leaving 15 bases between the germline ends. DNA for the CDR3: TGTGCCAGCAGACCTCAAGTGGTGTTCTCCTACGAGCAGTACTTC. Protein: CASRPQVVFSYEQYF.

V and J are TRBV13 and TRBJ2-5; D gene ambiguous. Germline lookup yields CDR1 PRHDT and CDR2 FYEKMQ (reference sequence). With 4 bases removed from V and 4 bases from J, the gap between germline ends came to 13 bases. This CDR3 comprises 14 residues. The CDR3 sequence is CASSSVGLSETQYF. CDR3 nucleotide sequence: TGTGCCAGCAGCTCAGTTGGCCTCTCAGAGACCCAGTACTTC.

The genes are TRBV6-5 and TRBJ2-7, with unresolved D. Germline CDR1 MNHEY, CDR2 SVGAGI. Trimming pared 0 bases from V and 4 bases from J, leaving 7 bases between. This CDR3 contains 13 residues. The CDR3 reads CASSYSLDYEQYF. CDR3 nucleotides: TGTGCCAGCAGTTACTCTCTAGATTACGAGCAGTACTTC.

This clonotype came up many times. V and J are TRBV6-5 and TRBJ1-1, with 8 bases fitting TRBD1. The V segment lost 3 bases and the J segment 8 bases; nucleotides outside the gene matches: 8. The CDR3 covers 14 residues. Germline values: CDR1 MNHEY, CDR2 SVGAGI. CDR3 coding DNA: TGTGCCAGCAGTTATGGACAGGGCCCTCAAGAAGCTTTCTTT. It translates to CASSYGQGPQEAFF.

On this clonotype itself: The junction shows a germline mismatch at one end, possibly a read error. The CDR3 spells CASGDRGAYTEAFF. For the CDR3, the DNA is TGTGCCAGCGGTGATCGGGGGGCGTACACTGAAGCTTTCTTT. V is TRBV2 and J is TRBJ1-1, with a weak D call TRBD1 (6 bases). The CDR3 extends over 14 amino acids. Looked up from germline, CDR1 is SNHLY and CDR2 is FYNNEI.

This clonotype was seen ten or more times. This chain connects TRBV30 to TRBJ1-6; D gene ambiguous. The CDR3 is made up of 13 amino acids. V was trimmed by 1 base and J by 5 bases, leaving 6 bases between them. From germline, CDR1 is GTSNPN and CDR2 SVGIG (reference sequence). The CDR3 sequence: CAWSELNNSPLHF. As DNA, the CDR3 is TGTGCCTGGAGTGAATTAAATAATTCACCCCTCCACTTT.

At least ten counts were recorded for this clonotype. The CDR3 loop is CASSGRTATNQPQHF. The CDR3 DNA reads as TGTGCCAGCAGTGGACGGACAGCGACAAATCAGCCCCAGCATTTT. V and J are TRBV28 and TRBJ1-5; D is possibly TRBD1 (6 bases). The length of the CDR3 is 15 residues. The V gene lost 5 bases and the J gene lost 4 bases, with 15 bases spanning the gap. Looked up from germline, CDR1 is MDHEN and CDR2 is SYDVKM.

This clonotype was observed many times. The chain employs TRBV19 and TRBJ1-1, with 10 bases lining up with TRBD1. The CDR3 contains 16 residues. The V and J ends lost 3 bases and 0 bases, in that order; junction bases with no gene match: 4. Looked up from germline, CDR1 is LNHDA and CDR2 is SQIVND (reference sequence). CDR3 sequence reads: CASSIGQGVMNTEAFF. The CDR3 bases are TGTGCCAGTAGTATCGGACAGGGGGTCATGAACACTGAAGCTTTCTTT.

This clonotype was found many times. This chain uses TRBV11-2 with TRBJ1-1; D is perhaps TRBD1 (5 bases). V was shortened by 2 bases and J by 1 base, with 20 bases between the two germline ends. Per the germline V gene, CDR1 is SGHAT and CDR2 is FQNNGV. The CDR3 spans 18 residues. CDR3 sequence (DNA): TGTGCCAGCAGCTTATTGATCCCCCCCCCCGGGGCGAACACTGAAGCTTTCTTT. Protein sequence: CASSLLIPPPGANTEAFF.

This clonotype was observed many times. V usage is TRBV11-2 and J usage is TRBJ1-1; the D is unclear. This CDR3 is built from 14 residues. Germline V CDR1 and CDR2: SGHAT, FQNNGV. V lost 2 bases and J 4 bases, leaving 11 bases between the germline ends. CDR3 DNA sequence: TGTGCCAGCAGCTTATTGGGGTTCGGCACTGAAGCTTTCTTT. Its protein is CASSLLGFGTEAFF.

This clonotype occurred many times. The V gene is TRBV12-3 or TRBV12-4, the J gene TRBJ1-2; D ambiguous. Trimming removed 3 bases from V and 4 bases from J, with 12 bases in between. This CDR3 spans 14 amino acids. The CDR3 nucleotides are TGTGCCAGCAGTTTGGGAGGGCTTTTCTATGGCTACACCTTC. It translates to CASSLGGLFYGYTF.

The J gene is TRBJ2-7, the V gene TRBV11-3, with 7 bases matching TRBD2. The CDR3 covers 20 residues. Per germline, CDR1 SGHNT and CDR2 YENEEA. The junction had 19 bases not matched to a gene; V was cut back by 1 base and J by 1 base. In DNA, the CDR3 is TGTGCCAGCAGCTTAGGTGCAGGGAGTAGGGCTAGCGGTGAATCCTACGAGCAGTACTTC. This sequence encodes CASSLGAGSRASGESYEQYF.

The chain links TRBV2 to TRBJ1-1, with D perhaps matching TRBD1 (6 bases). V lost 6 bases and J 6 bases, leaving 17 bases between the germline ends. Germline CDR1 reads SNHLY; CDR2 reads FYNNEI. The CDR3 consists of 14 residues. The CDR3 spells CASREQGVGPEAFF. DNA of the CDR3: TGTGCCAGCAGGGAACAGGGTGTTGGACCTGAAGCTTTCTTT.

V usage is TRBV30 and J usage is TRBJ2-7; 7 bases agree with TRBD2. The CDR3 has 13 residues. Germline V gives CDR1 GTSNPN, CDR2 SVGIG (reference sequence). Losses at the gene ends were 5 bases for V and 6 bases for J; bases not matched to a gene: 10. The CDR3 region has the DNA TGTGCCTGGTCCAGTGGGAGGGCCTCCGAGCAGTACTTC. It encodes CAWSSGRASEQYF.

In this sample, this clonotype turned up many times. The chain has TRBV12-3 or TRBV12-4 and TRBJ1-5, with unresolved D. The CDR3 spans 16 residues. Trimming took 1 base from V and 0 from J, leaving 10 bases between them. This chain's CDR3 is CASSLDQWDSNQPQHF. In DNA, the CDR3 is TGTGCCAGCAGTTTAGATCAGTGGGATAGCAATCAGCCCCAGCATTTT.

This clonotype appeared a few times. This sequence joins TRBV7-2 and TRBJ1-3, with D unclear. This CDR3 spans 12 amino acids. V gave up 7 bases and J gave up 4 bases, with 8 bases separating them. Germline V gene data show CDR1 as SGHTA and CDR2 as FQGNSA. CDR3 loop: CASTPGGNTIYF. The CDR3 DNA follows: TGTGCCAGCACTCCGGGGGGAAACACCATATATTTT.

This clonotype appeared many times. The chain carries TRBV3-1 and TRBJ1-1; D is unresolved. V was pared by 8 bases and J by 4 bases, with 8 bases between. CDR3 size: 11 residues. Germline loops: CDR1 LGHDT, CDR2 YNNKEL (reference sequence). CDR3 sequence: CASASGTEAFF. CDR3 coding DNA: TGTGCCAGCGCCTCAGGCACTGAAGCTTTCTTT.